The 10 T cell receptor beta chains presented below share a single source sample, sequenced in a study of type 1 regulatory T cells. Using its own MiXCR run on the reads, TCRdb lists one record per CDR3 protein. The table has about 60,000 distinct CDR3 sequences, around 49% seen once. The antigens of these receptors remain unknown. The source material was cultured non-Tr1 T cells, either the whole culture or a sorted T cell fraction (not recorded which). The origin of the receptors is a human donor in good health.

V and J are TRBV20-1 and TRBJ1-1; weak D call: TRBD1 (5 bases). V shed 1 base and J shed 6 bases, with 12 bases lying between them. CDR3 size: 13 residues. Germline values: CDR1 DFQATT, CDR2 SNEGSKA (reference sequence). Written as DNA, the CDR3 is TGCAGTGCTAGAGTTCAGCGGGGGTCTGAAGCTTTCTTT. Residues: CSARVQRGSEAFF.

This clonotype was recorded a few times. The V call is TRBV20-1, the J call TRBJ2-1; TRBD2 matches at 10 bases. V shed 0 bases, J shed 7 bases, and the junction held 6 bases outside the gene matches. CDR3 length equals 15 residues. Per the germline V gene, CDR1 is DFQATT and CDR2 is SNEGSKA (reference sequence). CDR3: CSARDPSGGGNEQFF. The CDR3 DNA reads TGCAGTGCTAGAGACCCTAGCGGGGGTGGGAATGAGCAGTTCTTC.

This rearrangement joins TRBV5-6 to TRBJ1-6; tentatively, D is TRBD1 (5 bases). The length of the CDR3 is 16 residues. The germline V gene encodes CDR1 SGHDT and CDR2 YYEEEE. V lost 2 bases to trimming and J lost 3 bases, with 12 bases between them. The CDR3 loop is CASSFGKGDYNSPLHF. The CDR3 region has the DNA TGTGCCAGCAGCTTCGGCAAAGGGGACTATAATTCACCCCTCCACTTT.

The DNA of the CDR3 is TGTGCCAGCAGCCAAGAAAAGGGTACCGGCAATCAGCCCCAGCATTTT. This gives the protein CASSQEKGTGNQPQHF. The V call is TRBV4-2, the J call TRBJ1-5; D gene unclear. V was trimmed by 0 bases and J by 2 bases, leaving 11 bases between them. There are 16 residues in the CDR3. Germline values: CDR1 LGHNA, CDR2 YNFKEQ.

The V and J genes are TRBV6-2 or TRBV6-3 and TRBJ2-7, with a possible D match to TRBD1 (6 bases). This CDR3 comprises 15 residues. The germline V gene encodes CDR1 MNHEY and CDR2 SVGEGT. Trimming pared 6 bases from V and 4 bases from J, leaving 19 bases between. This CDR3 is CASSRDDRTRYEQYF. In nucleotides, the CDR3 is TGTGCCAGCAGCAGAGACGACAGGACACGGTACGAGCAGTACTTC.

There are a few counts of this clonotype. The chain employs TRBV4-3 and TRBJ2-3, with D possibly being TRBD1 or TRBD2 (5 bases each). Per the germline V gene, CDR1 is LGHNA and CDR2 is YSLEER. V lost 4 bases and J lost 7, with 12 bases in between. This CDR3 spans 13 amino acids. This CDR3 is CASSRDRGYTQYF. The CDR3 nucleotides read TGCGCCAGCAGCCGAGACCGGGGCTATACGCAGTATTTT.

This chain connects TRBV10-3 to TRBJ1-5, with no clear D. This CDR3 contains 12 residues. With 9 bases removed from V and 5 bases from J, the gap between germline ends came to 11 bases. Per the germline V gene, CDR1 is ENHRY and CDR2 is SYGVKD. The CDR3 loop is CAITDGDQPQHF. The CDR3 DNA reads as TGTGCCATTACGGACGGGGATCAGCCCCAGCATTTT.

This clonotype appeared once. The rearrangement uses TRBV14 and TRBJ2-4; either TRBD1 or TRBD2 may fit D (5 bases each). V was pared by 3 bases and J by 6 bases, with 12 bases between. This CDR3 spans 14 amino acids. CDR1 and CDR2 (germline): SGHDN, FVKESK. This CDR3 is CASSQRGVLNIQYF. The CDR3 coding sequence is TGTGCCAGCAGCCAGCGAGGGGTTTTAAACATTCAGTACTTC. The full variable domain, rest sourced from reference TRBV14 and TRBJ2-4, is EAGVTQFPSHSVIEKGQTVTLRCDPISGHDNLYWYRRVMGKEIKFLLHFVKESKQDESGMPNNRFLAERTGGTYSTLKVQPAELEDSGVYFCASSQRGVLNIQYFGAGTRLSVL.

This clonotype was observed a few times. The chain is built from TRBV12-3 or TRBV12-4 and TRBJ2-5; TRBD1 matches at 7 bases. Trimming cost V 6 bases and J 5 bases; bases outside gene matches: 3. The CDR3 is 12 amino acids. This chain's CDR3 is CASRTTGETQYF. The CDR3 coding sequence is TGTGCCAGCAGAACGACAGGGGAGACCCAGTACTTC.

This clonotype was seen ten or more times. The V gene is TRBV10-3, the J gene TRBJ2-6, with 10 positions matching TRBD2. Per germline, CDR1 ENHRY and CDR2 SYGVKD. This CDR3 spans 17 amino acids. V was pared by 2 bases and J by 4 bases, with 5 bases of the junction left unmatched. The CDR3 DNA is TGTGCCATCAGTGAGAACAGCGGGGGGGTCGGGGCCAACGTCCTGACTTTC. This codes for CAISENSGGVGANVLTF.